The sequence of this T cell receptor beta chain was determined in a study of OX40 agonist ivuxolimab in advanced cancers. This table comes from immunoSEQ multiplex PCR, and its TCRdb copy is limited to in-frame clones, with some not included. Altogether about 79,000 clones are present, 90% being singletons, with the ten largest covering 0.33%. The CDR3 has 14 residues. Germline V gives CDR1 MNHEY, CDR2 SVGAGI. The ends were cut back, 9 bases at V and 3 bases at J, with 16 bases in the middle. Sequencing used CD4+ or CD8+ T cells sorted from blood, obtained in a trial of the OX40 agonist ivuxolimab. The receptor was derived from an adult with an advanced solid tumor such as melanoma, head and neck, liver or kidney cancer. The chain employs TRBV6-5 and TRBJ2-3, with D tentatively TRBD1 (6 bases). This CDR3 reads CASTTGMRTDTQYF. CDR3 DNA: TGTGCCAGTACGACAGGTATGAGGACAGATACGCAGTATTTT.